This entry lists 14 T cell receptor beta chains sequenced from one sample in a study of metastatic and nonmetastatic thyroid tumors. Among the patients, none had received any treatment before thyroid surgery. Using MiXCR, TCRdb reanalyzed the PCR reads. The sample records just over 8,000 clones, around 23% being singletons. What was sequenced was tumor tissue. The receptors stem from a female donor with papillary thyroid cancer or a benign thyroid nodule (not recorded which). Some clones in this sample may be carry-over from other donors' samples.

The rearrangement uses TRBV6-1 and TRBJ1-6; D is perhaps TRBD1 (5 bases). Germline loops: CDR1 MNHNS, CDR2 SASEGT. The CDR3 extends over 17 amino acids. Trimming cost V 7 bases and J 7 bases, with 23 bases left between them. CDR3 region: CASTDYAGGEINSPLHF. CDR3 coding DNA: TGTGCCAGCACAGACTACGCCGGGGGGGAGATAAATTCACCCCTCCACTTT.

This rearrangement joins TRBV11-2 to TRBJ2-3, with TRBD2 as a possible D gene (5 bases). Germline V gene sequence: CDR1 SGHAT, CDR2 FQNNGV. Trimming stripped 5 bases from V and 5 bases from J, with 17 bases between. This CDR3 is built from 15 residues. CDR3 nucleotide sequence: TGTGCCAGCAGCCCCCCCGGGGAATTCATAGATACGCAGTATTTT. Protein product: CASSPPGEFIDTQYF.

As regards this clone: The conserved final phenylalanine or tryptophan is absent from the CDR3, which likely points to a read error. The V call is TRBV28, the J call TRBJ1-5; D not resolved. CDR3 length equals 15 residues. Germline V gene sequence: CDR1 MDHEN, CDR2 SYDVKM. The CDR3 loop reads CASSLEGKSIQRQHL. Here the CDR3 DNA reads TGTGCCAGCAGTTTGGAAGGGAAGTCGATTCAGCGCCAGCATTTA.

This clone occurred a few times. An end of the junction differs from the germline gene, which may be a read error. The J gene is TRBJ2-1, the V gene TRBV24-1, with TRBD2 identical over 15 bases. CDR3 length: 15 amino acids. Per germline, CDR1 KGHDR and CDR2 SFDVKD. The CDR3 region is CTTRKGLAGGNEQFF. CDR3 nucleotides: TGCACCACCAGAAAGGGACTAGCGGGAGGTAATGAGCAGTTCTTC.

This clone appeared many times. This rearrangement joins TRBV18 to TRBJ1-2, with 7 bases that match TRBD1. The CDR3 length is 14 residues. CDR1 KGHSH and CDR2 LQKENI come from the germline V gene. J gave up 2 bases and V 3 bases, and 3 bases lay outside the gene matches. The CDR3 nucleotides read TGTGCCAGCTCACCCGGGACAGTGAACTATGGCTACACCTTC. This translates into CASSPGTVNYGYTF.

This clone was counted only a few times. The chain employs TRBV6-2 or TRBV6-3 and TRBJ2-2; unclear D gene. Germline V gene lookup returns CDR1 MNHEY and CDR2 SVGEGT. The CDR3 runs to 12 residues. V lost 2 bases to trimming and J lost 6 bases, with 4 bases between them. The CDR3 DNA reads TGTGCCAGCAGTTACGCGGCCGGGGAGCTGTTTTTT. Its translation is CASSYAAGELFF.

This clone is labeled as medium-sized. The chain joins TRBV6-5 to TRBJ1-6, with D possibly TRBD1 on 5 matching bases. The CDR3 covers 15 residues. Between the trimmed V and J ends, which lost 4 bases and 13 bases, there was a span of 20 bases. Germline CDR1 is MNHEY and CDR2 is SVGAGI. CDR3 protein: CASSSSQGSVTPLHF. As DNA, the CDR3 is TGTGCCAGCAGTTCCTCGCAGGGCTCCGTTACTCCCCTCCACTTT.

Relative to its sample, this clone is medium-sized. V is TRBV6-2 or TRBV6-3 and J is TRBJ1-1; D gene ambiguous. V was shortened by 5 bases and J by 6 bases, with 16 bases between the two germline ends. Looked up from germline, CDR1 is MNHEY and CDR2 is SVGEGT. CDR3 size: 14 residues. CDR3 sequence reads: CASSAGPLVPEAFF. CDR3 in DNA: TGTGCCAGCAGTGCCGGGCCCCTAGTGCCTGAAGCTTTCTTT.

This clone was detected many times. The chain is built from TRBV12-3 or TRBV12-4 and TRBJ1-3; TRBD1 matches 7 bases. The CDR3 length is 20 residues. Losses at the gene ends were 3 bases for V and 0 bases for J; bases not matched to a gene: 17. The CDR3 spells CASSFFRAGTVLPSGNTIYF. In DNA, the CDR3 is TGTGCCAGCAGTTTCTTTCGTGCGGGGACAGTGCTACCCTCTGGAAACACCATATATTTT.

This clone was detected ten times or more. The rearrangement uses TRBV5-4 and TRBJ2-1; D is unresolved. Trimming removed 4 bases from V and 5 bases from J, with 13 bases in between. The germline V gene has CDR1 SGHNT and CDR2 YYREEE (reference sequence). This CDR3 comprises 14 residues. This chain's CDR3 is CASSRLHSHNEQFF. The CDR3 DNA reads TGTGCCAGCAGCCGGTTACATTCCCACAATGAGCAGTTCTTC.

This CDR3 is CASSYTGTSGVYTQYF. The CDR3 coding sequence is TGTGCCAGCAGTTACACCGGGACTAGCGGGGTCTATACGCAGTATTTT. The V call is TRBV6-2 or TRBV6-3, the J call TRBJ2-3, with TRBD2 identical over 13 bases. The CDR3 is 16 residues long. Per germline, CDR1 MNHEY and CDR2 SVGEGT. V dropped 2 bases and J dropped 7; count of bases not matched to a gene: 6.

This clone rates as large. The chain uses TRBV24-1 and TRBJ2-7; D not resolved. The CDR3 spans 16 residues. Germline CDR1 KGHDR, CDR2 SFDVKD. V dropped 4 bases and J dropped 2 bases, with 17 bases sitting between them. Here the CDR3 DNA reads TGTGCCACCAGTGACCGAGTAGGCGGTACTACCTACGAGCAGTACTTC. It codes for CATSDRVGGTTYEQYF.

The chain is built from TRBV6-1 and TRBJ2-7; the D is unclear. CDR3 length: 15 residues. Trimming shortened V by 10 bases and J by 4 bases, and 23 bases separated the two germline ends. In germline, CDR1 is MNHNS, CDR2 SASEGT. The CDR3 loop is CATNRGEFNRYEQYF. The DNA of the CDR3 is TGTGCCACCAACAGAGGAGAATTCAACCGGTACGAGCAGTACTTC.

The chain is built from TRBV27 and TRBJ1-2, with D unclear. The CDR3 runs to 13 residues. Trimming took 8 bases from V and 6 from J, leaving 16 bases between them. CDR1 and CDR2 (germline): MNHEY, SMNVEV (reference sequence). CDR3 amino acids: CASSGVGSDGYTF. The CDR3 DNA reads TGTGCCAGCTCCGGTGTGGGATCGGATGGCTACACCTTC.